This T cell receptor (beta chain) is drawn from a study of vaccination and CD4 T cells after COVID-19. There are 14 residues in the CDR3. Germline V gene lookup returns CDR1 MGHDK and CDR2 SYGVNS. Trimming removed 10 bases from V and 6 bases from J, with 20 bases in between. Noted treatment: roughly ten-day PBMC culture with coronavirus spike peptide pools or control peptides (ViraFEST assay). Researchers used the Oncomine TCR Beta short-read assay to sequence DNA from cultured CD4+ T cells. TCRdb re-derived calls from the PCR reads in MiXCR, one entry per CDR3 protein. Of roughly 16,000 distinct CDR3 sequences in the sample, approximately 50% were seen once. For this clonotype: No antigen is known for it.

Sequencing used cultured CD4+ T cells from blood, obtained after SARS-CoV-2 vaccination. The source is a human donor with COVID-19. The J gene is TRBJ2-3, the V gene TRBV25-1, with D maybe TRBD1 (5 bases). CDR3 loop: CATNLKGVSDTQYF. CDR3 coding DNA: TGTGCCACCAACCTAAAAGGGGTTTCGGATACGCAGTATTTT. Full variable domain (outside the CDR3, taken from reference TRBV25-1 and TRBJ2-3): EADIYQTPRYLVIGTGKKITLECSQTMGHDKMYWYQQDPGMELHLIHYSYGVNSTEKGDLSSESTVSRIRTEHFPLTLESARPSHTSQYLCATNLKGVSDTQYFGPGTRLTVL.